The 12 T cell receptor beta chains below were found in one sample sequenced in a study of OX40 agonist ivuxolimab in advanced cancers. Sequenced by immunoSEQ multiplex PCR; TCRdb stores in-frame clones only, minus some. The data show 50,000 to 75,000 clones, under 90% seen once. The sequences come from CD4+ or CD8+ T cells sorted from blood, collected in a trial of the OX40 agonist ivuxolimab. The receptors come from an adult with an advanced solid tumor such as melanoma, head and neck, liver or kidney cancer.

This rearrangement joins TRBV30 to TRBJ1-1, with D unclear. Germline-derived CDR1 and CDR2 are GTSNPN and SVGIG (reference sequence). CDR3 length: 13 amino acids. V lost 5 bases and J lost 8, with 18 bases in between. This CDR3 reads CAWSPELAEEAFF. The CDR3 DNA sequence: TGTGCCTGGTCCCCCGAGCTGGCAGAGGAAGCTTTCTTT.

V gene TRBV5-1 combines with J gene TRBJ2-2; 7 nucleotides line up with TRBD1. The CDR3 runs to 14 residues. With 4 bases clipped from V and 6 bases from J, the junction kept 6 bases outside the gene matches. CDR1 and CDR2 from the germline V gene are SGHRS and YFSETQ. CDR3 amino acids: CASSTDREPGELFF. CDR3 nucleotides: TGCGCCAGCAGCACTGACAGGGAACCCGGGGAGCTGTTTTTT.

A single count supports this clone. In DNA, the CDR3 is TGCGCCAGCAGTGGCGAAACGGGACAGGGGGTCTGGGAGCAGTACTTC. Translated: CASSGETGQGVWEQYF. The chain is built from TRBV10-1 and TRBJ2-7; TRBD1 agrees at 11 bases. Germline V gives CDR1 WNHNN, CDR2 SYGVQD (reference sequence). CDR3 length: 16 residues. V dropped 4 bases and J dropped 7; count of bases not matched to a gene: 12.

This clone was observed a handful of times. The chain joins TRBV4-1 to TRBJ2-7; D possibly corresponds to TRBD1 (5 bases). This CDR3 contains 15 residues. Trimming shortened V by 1 base and J by 2 bases, and 12 bases separated the two germline ends. In germline, CDR1 is MGHRA, CDR2 YSYEKL. The CDR3 DNA follows: TGCGCCAGCAGCCAAGCGGACACCCCAACCTACGAGCAGTACTTC. Its protein is CASSQADTPTYEQYF.

Here the CDR3 reads CASSPQAGGAFRSGANVLTF. The CDR3 DNA is TGTGCCAGCTCACCTCAAGCAGGGGGCGCCTTTCGCTCTGGGGCCAACGTCCTGACTTTC. V and J are TRBV18 and TRBJ2-6, with 8 bases lining up with TRBD1. This CDR3 is built from 20 residues. V shed 3 bases and J 0 bases; nucleotides not matched to a gene: 13. Per the germline V gene, CDR1 is KGHSH and CDR2 is LQKENI.

As concerns this clone: The junction differs from germline at one of its ends, possibly a read error. CDR3 nucleotide sequence: TGTGCCAGCAGTTCTAGAACTGAAGCCTTCTTT. It encodes CASSSRTEAFF. The J gene is TRBJ1-1, the V gene TRBV6-6; no definite D call. The CDR3 length is 11 residues. Per germline, CDR1 MNHNY and CDR2 SVGAGI (reference sequence).

This clone was found a few times. This rearrangement joins TRBV25-1 to TRBJ1-2; TRBD1 matches 8 bases. Unmatched junction bases numbered 13, after V lost 5 bases and J lost 5 bases. The CDR3 runs to 16 residues. Germline loops: CDR1 MGHDK, CDR2 SYGVNS. Here the CDR3 DNA reads TGTGCCAGCAGTTCTCCTGGGACAGGAACGGGGTATGGCTACACCTTC. Translated, it gives CASSSPGTGTGYGYTF.

The V gene is TRBV19, the J gene TRBJ2-1, with a weak D call TRBD2 (5 bases). Germline lookup yields CDR1 LNHDA and CDR2 SQIVND (reference sequence). V was trimmed by 7 bases and J by 0 bases, leaving 13 bases between them. CDR3 size: 15 residues. The CDR3 region has the DNA TGTGCCAGTACCCCGGGGAGAAGCTCCTACAATGAGCAGTTCTTC. Translating it yields CASTPGRSSYNEQFF.

The chain has TRBV5-8 and TRBJ1-1; D perhaps matches TRBD1 (5 bases). CDR1 and CDR2 from the germline V gene are SGHTS and YDEGEE. The length of the CDR3 is 13 residues. Trimming removed 3 bases from V and 1 base from J, with 7 bases in between. For the CDR3, the DNA is TGTGCCAGCAGCTGGGACGGGAACACTGAAGCTTTCTTT. It is translated as CASSWDGNTEAFF.

The chain links TRBV30 to TRBJ1-2; D might be TRBD1 (5 bases). CDR1 is GTSNPN, CDR2 SVGIG, per germline (reference sequence). This CDR3 is built from 13 residues. V lost 7 bases to trimming and J lost 2 bases, with 14 bases between them. CDR3 bases: TGTGCCTCCCCGGCAGGGTCGAACTATGGCTACACCTTC. Its protein is CASPAGSNYGYTF.

This clone was seen more than once but under ten times. The chain couples TRBV18 to TRBJ2-3, with no clear D. V was pared by 2 bases and J by 0 bases, with 9 bases between. The CDR3 sequence is 15 residues long. From germline, CDR1 is KGHSH and CDR2 LQKENI. The DNA for the CDR3 is TGTGCCAGCTCACCAATCGGGTCTAGCACAGATACGCAGTATTTT. Protein sequence: CASSPIGSSTDTQYF.

This chain links TRBV4-2 with TRBJ1-2, with D unclear. Trimming cost V 0 bases and J 8 bases, with 13 bases left between them. The CDR3 spans 14 residues. CDR1 LGHNA and CDR2 YNFKEQ come from the germline V gene. As DNA, the CDR3 is TGTGCCAGCAGCCAAGACTTTGCCATAGGGGGCTACACCTTC. The encoded protein is CASSQDFAIGGYTF.